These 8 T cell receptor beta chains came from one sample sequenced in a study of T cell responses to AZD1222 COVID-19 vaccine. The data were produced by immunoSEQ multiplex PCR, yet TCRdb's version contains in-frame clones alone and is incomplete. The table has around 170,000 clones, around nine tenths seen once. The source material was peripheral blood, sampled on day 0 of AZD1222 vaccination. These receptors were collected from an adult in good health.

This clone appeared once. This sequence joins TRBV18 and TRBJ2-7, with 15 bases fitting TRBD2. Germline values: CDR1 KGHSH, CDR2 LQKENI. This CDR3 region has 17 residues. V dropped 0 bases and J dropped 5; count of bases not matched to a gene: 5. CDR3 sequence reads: CASSPPGLAGGTDEQYF. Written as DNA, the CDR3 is TGTGCCAGCTCACCACCGGGACTAGCGGGGGGAACGGACGAGCAGTACTTC.

The CDR3 nucleotides are TGTGCCAGCAGTGAATCCCTGCGGGGTCAGCCCCAGCATTTT. Amino acids: CASSESLRGQPQHF. The rearrangement links TRBV2 to TRBJ1-5, with D hard to call. Germline V gene data show CDR1 as SNHLY and CDR2 as FYNNEI. V was pared by 2 bases and J by 6 bases, with 11 bases between. The length of the CDR3 is 14 residues.

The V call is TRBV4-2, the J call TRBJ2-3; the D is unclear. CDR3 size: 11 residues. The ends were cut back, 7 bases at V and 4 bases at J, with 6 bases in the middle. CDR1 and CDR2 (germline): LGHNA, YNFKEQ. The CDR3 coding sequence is TGTGCCAGCATGGGCCCAGATACGCAGTATTTT. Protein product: CASMGPDTQYF.

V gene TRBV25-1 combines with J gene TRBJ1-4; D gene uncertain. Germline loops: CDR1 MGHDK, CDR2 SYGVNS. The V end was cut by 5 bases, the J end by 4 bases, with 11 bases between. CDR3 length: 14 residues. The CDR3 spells CASSPVTHNEKLFF. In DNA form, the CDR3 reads TGTGCCAGCAGTCCGGTAACGCATAATGAAAAACTGTTTTTT.

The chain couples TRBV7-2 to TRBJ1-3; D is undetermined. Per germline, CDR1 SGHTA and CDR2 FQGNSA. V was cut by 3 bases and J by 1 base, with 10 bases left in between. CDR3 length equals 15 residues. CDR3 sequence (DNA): TGTGCCAGCAGCTTCGCCGGGGAGTCTGGAAACACCATATATTTT. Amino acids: CASSFAGESGNTIYF.

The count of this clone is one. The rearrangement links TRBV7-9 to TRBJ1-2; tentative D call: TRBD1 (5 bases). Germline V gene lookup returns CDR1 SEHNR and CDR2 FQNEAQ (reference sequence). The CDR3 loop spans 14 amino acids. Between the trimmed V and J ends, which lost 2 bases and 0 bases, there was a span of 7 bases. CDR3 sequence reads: CASSLQGANYGYTF. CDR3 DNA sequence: TGTGCCAGCAGCTTACAGGGAGCTAACTATGGCTACACCTTC.

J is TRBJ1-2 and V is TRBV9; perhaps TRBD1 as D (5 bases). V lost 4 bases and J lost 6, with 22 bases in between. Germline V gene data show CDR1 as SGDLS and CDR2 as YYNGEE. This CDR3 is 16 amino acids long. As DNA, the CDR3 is TGTGCCAGCAGCCCCATCCCCCCCCCAGGGAAGCATGGCTACACCTTC. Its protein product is CASSPIPPPGKHGYTF.

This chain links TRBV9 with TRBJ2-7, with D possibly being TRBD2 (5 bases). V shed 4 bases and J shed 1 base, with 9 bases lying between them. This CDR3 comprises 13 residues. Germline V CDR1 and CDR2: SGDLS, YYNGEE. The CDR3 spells CASSPRGSYEQYF. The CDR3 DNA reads TGTGCCAGCAGCCCCCGGGGTTCCTACGAGCAGTACTTC.